These T cell receptor beta chains were read from a single sample in a study of shared clonotypes between healthy human individuals. Assay used: immunoSEQ multiplex PCR; TCRdb lists only in-frame clones, some missing. This table holds 950,000 to 1,300,000 clones, about 70% found once. The sequencing sample was made of memory CD4+ T cells sorted from blood. The receptors derive from a man between 18 and 35 years old in good health. The CDR3 runs from the conserved cysteine through the conserved F or W. Each record gives: J gene, V gene, clone size, D gene, CDR3 DNA, CDR3 protein. The D gene is left open where the match is weak. Some rows have no size entry. The others give once, few or many, or a class for an expanded clone.

J gene: TRBJ1-5; V gene: TRBV28; clone size: -; D gene: -; CDR3 DNA: TGTGCCAGCAGTCCCTTTTGGATCGGGCCCCATCAGCCCCAGCATTTT; CDR3 protein: CASSPFWIGPHQPQHF
J gene: TRBJ1-6; V gene: TRBV14; clone size: many; D gene: -; CDR3 DNA: TGTGCCAGCAGCTCTACCCGTTGGCAGAGCCTCCACTTT; CDR3 protein: CASSSTRWQSLHF
J gene: TRBJ1-6; V gene: TRBV6-1; clone size: -; D gene: -; CDR3 DNA: TGTGCCAGCAGTGTGGGGCTCTATAATTCACCCCTCCACTTT; CDR3 protein: CASSVGLYNSPLHF
J gene: TRBJ1-1; V gene: TRBV5-6; clone size: -; D gene: -; CDR3 DNA: TGTGCCAGCAGTCCCCGGGGGGGGTCGTGGACGGAAGCTTTCTTT; CDR3 protein: CASSPRGGSWTEAFF
J gene: TRBJ2-2; V gene: TRBV7-2; clone size: -; D gene: -; CDR3 DNA: TGTGCCAGCAGCCCTCAACCGAACACCGGGGAGCTGTTTTTT; CDR3 protein: CASSPQPNTGELFF
J gene: TRBJ2-7; V gene: TRBV6-4; clone size: -; D gene: TRBD2; CDR3 DNA: TGTGCCAGCACCCACTCGTACGGGGGGTACTACGAGCAGTACTTC; CDR3 protein: CASTHSYGGYYEQYF
J gene: TRBJ2-4; V gene: TRBV2; clone size: -; D gene: -; CDR3 DNA: TGTGCCAGCAGGCCTCGGGGGCCCTTGGCCAAAAACATTCAGTACTTC; CDR3 protein: CASRPRGPLAKNIQYF
J gene: TRBJ2-7; V gene: TRBV7-9; clone size: -; D gene: -; CDR3 DNA: TGTGCCAGCAGCTCCCCCCTAGGGGAGCAGTACTTC; CDR3 protein: CASSSPLGEQYF
J gene: TRBJ2-1; V gene: TRBV10-1; clone size: -; D gene: TRBD2; CDR3 DNA: TGCGCCAGCAGTGACAACGGGGGGGCCCGGGAGCAGTTCTTC; CDR3 protein: CASSDNGGAREQFF
J gene: TRBJ1-4; V gene: TRBV11-1; clone size: -; D gene: TRBD1; CDR3 DNA: TGTGCCAGCAGCTCCAGGACAGGCCTTAATGAAAAACTGTTTTTT; CDR3 protein: CASSSRTGLNEKLFF
J gene: TRBJ2-3; V gene: TRBV7-3; clone size: -; D gene: -; CDR3 DNA: TGTGCCAGCAGCGGCCCCCCGGTCGGGGATACGCAGTATTTT; CDR3 protein: CASSGPPVGDTQYF
J gene: TRBJ2-5; V gene: TRBV11-2; clone size: -; D gene: -; CDR3 DNA: TGTGCCAGCGAGGCGGGGGCAGCGAACTTTCAAGAGACCCAGTACTTC; CDR3 protein: CASEAGAANFQETQYF
J gene: TRBJ2-7; V gene: TRBV15; clone size: -; D gene: -; CDR3 DNA: TGTGCCACCAGCAGAGAGGTGCACGGACCCTACGAGCAGTACTTC; CDR3 protein: CATSREVHGPYEQYF
J gene: TRBJ2-3; V gene: TRBV28; clone size: -; D gene: -; CDR3 DNA: TGTGCCAGCAGTTTAGCAGCTAGCACAGATACGCAGTATTTT; CDR3 protein: CASSLAASTDTQYF
J gene: TRBJ2-7; V gene: TRBV5-5; clone size: -; D gene: -; CDR3 DNA: TGTGCCAGCAGCTTGGATCCAGGGCTAGTCTACGAGCAGTACTTC; CDR3 protein: CASSLDPGLVYEQYF
J gene: TRBJ2-5; V gene: TRBV19; clone size: -; D gene: -; CDR3 DNA: TGTGCCAGTAGTATCGGTCAGGGCTCTAAGACCCAGTACTTC; CDR3 protein: CASSIGQGSKTQYF
J gene: TRBJ2-1; V gene: TRBV6-5; clone size: -; D gene: -; CDR3 DNA: TGTGCCAGCAGGGGGGTAACCGGCGGTGAGCAGTTCTTC; CDR3 protein: CASRGVTGGEQFF
J gene: TRBJ1-4; V gene: TRBV7-9; clone size: -; D gene: TRBD1; CDR3 DNA: TGTGCCAGCAGCCCGGACAGGCCCACTAATGAAAAACTGTTTTTT; CDR3 protein: CASSPDRPTNEKLFF
J gene: TRBJ2-3; V gene: TRBV5-4; clone size: -; D gene: -; CDR3 DNA: TGTGCCAGCAGCTTCGGGGGCGCAGATACGCAGTATTTT; CDR3 protein: CASSFGGADTQYF
J gene: TRBJ1-2; V gene: TRBV10-2; clone size: -; D gene: -; CDR3 DNA: TGCGCCAGCAGTGAGTTGGCAAGGGGAGGTGGCTACACCTTC; CDR3 protein: CASSELARGGGYTF
J gene: TRBJ1-5; V gene: TRBV12-5; clone size: -; D gene: -; CDR3 DNA: TGTGCTAGTGGTTTGTCCAGGACGGGGAATCAGCCCCAGCATTTT; CDR3 protein: CASGLSRTGNQPQHF
J gene: TRBJ1-4; V gene: TRBV4-1; clone size: -; D gene: TRBD1; CDR3 DNA: TGCGCCAGCAGCCAAGATCCGACAGGGGTCCAATCGGCAACTAATGAAAAACTGTTTTTT; CDR3 protein: CASSQDPTGVQSATNEKLFF
J gene: TRBJ1-4; V gene: TRBV18; clone size: -; D gene: -; CDR3 DNA: TGTGCCAGCTCACCCGACGGGACACTGACTGAAAAACTGTTTTTT; CDR3 protein: CASSPDGTLTEKLFF
J gene: TRBJ2-3; V gene: TRBV18; clone size: -; D gene: -; CDR3 DNA: TGTGCCAGCTCACCTAGCGGAAGCACAGATACGCAGTATTTT; CDR3 protein: CASSPSGSTDTQYF
J gene: TRBJ1-1; V gene: TRBV5-8; clone size: -; D gene: TRBD1; CDR3 DNA: TGTGCCAGCAGCTCTGACAGGGAGAGGGAAGCTTTCTTT; CDR3 protein: CASSSDREREAFF
J gene: TRBJ2-7; V gene: TRBV10-2; clone size: once; D gene: TRBD1; CDR3 DNA: TGCGCCAGCAGGGCGGGACAGGCGATCTCCTACGAGCAGTACTTC; CDR3 protein: CASRAGQAISYEQYF
J gene: TRBJ1-4; V gene: TRBV11-2; clone size: -; D gene: -; CDR3 DNA: TGTGCCAGCAGCTTAGCCGGTAATGAAAAACTGTTTTTT; CDR3 protein: CASSLAGNEKLFF
J gene: TRBJ2-7; V gene: TRBV18; clone size: -; D gene: -; CDR3 DNA: TGTGCCAGCTCACCACCCGGATCGTACGAGCAGTACTTC; CDR3 protein: CASSPPGSYEQYF
J gene: TRBJ2-3; V gene: TRBV7-8; clone size: -; D gene: -; CDR3 DNA: TGTGCCAGCAGCCTAAACACCCGGGGAGGCGGCACAGATACGCAGTATTTT; CDR3 protein: CASSLNTRGGGTDTQYF
J gene: TRBJ1-6; V gene: TRBV6-1; clone size: -; D gene: -; CDR3 DNA: TGTGCCAGCAGTGCACCAAATAAGGGCCTAAGTAATTCACCCCTCCACTTT; CDR3 protein: CASSAPNKGLSNSPLHF
J gene: TRBJ2-1; V gene: TRBV7-9; clone size: -; D gene: -; CDR3 DNA: TGTGCCAGCATTGAGGGGTACAATGAGCAGTTCTTC; CDR3 protein: CASIEGYNEQFF
J gene: TRBJ1-1; V gene: TRBV19; clone size: -; D gene: TRBD1; CDR3 DNA: TGTGCCAGTAGTACGACAGGGATGAACACTGAAGCTTTCTTT; CDR3 protein: CASSTTGMNTEAFF
J gene: TRBJ1-2; V gene: TRBV7-9; clone size: -; D gene: TRBD1; CDR3 DNA: TGTGCCAGCAGCAGCGGCCGACAGGGGCGCCAAGATGGCTACACCTTC; CDR3 protein: CASSSGRQGRQDGYTF
J gene: TRBJ1-6; V gene: TRBV7-9; clone size: few; D gene: TRBD1; CDR3 DNA: TGTGCCAGCAGCACGGGACAGGGGGAAGATTCACCCCTCCACTTT; CDR3 protein: CASSTGQGEDSPLHF
J gene: TRBJ2-7; V gene: TRBV7-2; clone size: -; D gene: -; CDR3 DNA: TGTGCCAGCAGCTCCTTCTGGGGGAGCAGCTACGAGCAGTACTTC; CDR3 protein: CASSSFWGSSYEQYF
J gene: TRBJ2-7; V gene: TRBV7-9; clone size: -; D gene: -; CDR3 DNA: TGTGCCAGCAGCCCCACTTACACCGAGCAGTACTTC; CDR3 protein: CASSPTYTEQYF
J gene: TRBJ1-1; V gene: TRBV6-5; clone size: -; D gene: -; CDR3 DNA: TGTGCCACCCGAAGGAGCGGCGGGACTGAAGCTTTCTTT; CDR3 protein: CATRRSGGTEAFF
J gene: TRBJ1-2; V gene: TRBV18; clone size: -; D gene: TRBD1; CDR3 DNA: TGTGCCAGCTCGCAGGGACAGGGAAATGGCTACACCTTC; CDR3 protein: CASSQGQGNGYTF
J gene: TRBJ1-1; V gene: TRBV2; clone size: -; D gene: -; CDR3 DNA: TGTGCCAGCATCGAACAGGGATGGAACACTGAAGCTTTCTTT; CDR3 protein: CASIEQGWNTEAFF
J gene: TRBJ2-7; V gene: TRBV7-9; clone size: -; D gene: -; CDR3 DNA: TGTGCCAGCAGCCTGAGCAGGTCCTCCTACGAGCAGTACTTC; CDR3 protein: CASSLSRSSYEQYF
J gene: TRBJ1-6; V gene: TRBV7-9; clone size: -; D gene: -; CDR3 DNA: TGTGCCAGCAGCTTGGACGGACCCATAGGAAATTCACCCCTCCACTTT; CDR3 protein: CASSLDGPIGNSPLHF
J gene: TRBJ2-3; V gene: TRBV7-2; clone size: -; D gene: TRBD2; CDR3 DNA: TGTGCCAGCAGCCGGGGGACTAGCGGGTTGGTAGATACGCAGTATTTT; CDR3 protein: CASSRGTSGLVDTQYF